The source of this T cell receptor beta chain is a study of technical replicates of blood from a few donors. Trimming left V 3 bases short and J 7 bases short, with 16 bases between. The CDR3 is 15 amino acids. CDR1 is SNHLY, CDR2 FYNNEI, per germline. Generated by immunoSEQ multiplex PCR, the TCRdb table keeps only in-frame clones and is missing some. The table lists under 100,000 clones, approximately 96% of them singletons. The receptor was isolated from a human donor in good health. V gene TRBV2 combines with J gene TRBJ2-1, with D perhaps TRBD2 (7 bases). The sample taken for sequencing was T cells isolated from PBMCs. The CDR3 DNA reads as TGTGCCAGCAGTGATAGGGACGGGGGGCGAAATGAGCAGTTCTTC. This gives the protein CASSDRDGGRNEQFF.